The rows below give T cell receptor beta chains drawn from one sample of a study of cytomegalovirus exposure and HLA in healthy donors. Method: immunoSEQ multiplex PCR; TCRdb's copy keeps in-frame clones and lacks some. In the table there are some 180,000 clones, about 80% of which are singletons. What was sequenced was PBMCs. The source is a young man in good health and CMV-seronegative. Each CDR3 is given with its conserved first and last residue. Each record gives: J gene, D gene, V gene, clone size, CDR3 protein, CDR3 DNA. A D gene is named only where the DNA matches it firmly. Rows give clone size only sometimes, using once, few, many, or a class for an expanded clone.

TRBJ2-2 NA TRBV11-3 NA CASSLAGWTGELFF TGTGCCAGCAGCTTAGCGGGTTGGACCGGGGAGCTGTTTTTT
TRBJ2-2 NA TRBV19 NA CASSRPGELFF TGTGCCAGTAGTAGGCCCGGGGAGCTGTTTTTT
TRBJ2-7 TRBD1 TRBV11-3 NA CASSSTGQGAYEQYF TGTGCCAGCAGTTCAACGGGACAGGGGGCTTACGAGCAGTACTTC
TRBJ2-1 TRBD2 TRBV30 NA CATHQGGLAGANNEQFF TGTGCCACCCATCAAGGGGGCCTAGCGGGAGCGAACAATGAGCAGTTCTTC
TRBJ2-7 TRBD2 TRBV4-3 NA CASSQGLGGSSGGPSYEQYF TGCGCCAGCAGCCAAGGACTCGGGGGGTCTAGCGGGGGCCCTTCCTACGAGCAGTACTTC
TRBJ1-5 NA TRBV6-4 NA CASSDQRGQPQHF TGTGCCAGCAGTGACCAACGGGGGCAGCCCCAGCATTTT
TRBJ2-3 NA TRBV4-1 NA CATTQGSGGTDTQYF TGCGCCACCACTCAAGGGTCGGGAGGCACAGATACGCAGTATTTT
TRBJ1-1 NA TRBV4-3 NA CASSQEGGNTEAFF TGCGCCAGCAGCCAAGAAGGGGGGAACACTGAAGCTTTCTTT
TRBJ2-4 TRBD1 TRBV5-8 once CASSSTGTGGLARYF TGTGCCAGCAGCTCCACCGGGACAGGGGGCTTGGCCAGGTACTTC
TRBJ1-4 TRBD1 TRBV5-5 NA CASSLVGTVEKLFF TGTGCCAGCAGCTTGGTCGGGACAGTAGAAAAACTGTTTTTT
TRBJ2-1 NA TRBV27 NA CASSLLGHYEQFF TGTGCCAGCAGTCTCCTGGGGCATTATGAGCAGTTCTTC
TRBJ1-5 NA TRBV18 NA CASSQDTGIEQPQHF TGTGCCAGCTCCCAGGATACAGGGATTGAACAGCCCCAGCATTTT
TRBJ2-7 TRBD1 TRBV20-1 NA CSATRGREQYF TGCAGTGCTACCAGGGGGCGTGAGCAGTACTTC